The clone carrying this TCR beta chain was seen only a few times. Time point defined: persistent/refractory GD, antithyroid drugs over 5 years with positive TRAb. Preparation of the TCR library used RNA extracted from PBMCs. The data are from a study of regulatory T cells in long-lasting Graves disease. Arm-PCR of CDR3 regions and iRepertoire HTBI primers were used to build TCR beta libraries. Each CDR3 protein is one row after TCRdb ran MiXCR on the multiplex PCR reads. The sample lists around 400,000 distinct CDR3 sequences, roughly a fifth seen once, with about 13% in the top ten. The receptor was derived from a female donor with Graves disease. This specimen consisted of peripheral blood mononuclear cells (PBMCs), obtained when the disease was refractory, from a patient treated with antithyroid drugs.

The CDR3 nucleotides read TGTGCCAGTAGTATGACACAGGGGGGAACTGAAGCTTTCTTT. This sequence encodes CASSMTQGGTEAFF. The chain joins TRBV19 to TRBJ1-1, with 8 bases aligning to TRBD1. CDR3 length: 14 amino acids. The V gene's germline CDR1 is LNHDA and CDR2 SQIVND (reference sequence). With 3 bases clipped from V and 5 bases from J, the junction kept 5 bases outside the gene matches.